Listed below are T cell receptor beta chains from one sample, sequenced in a study of monozygotic twins with inflammatory bowel disease. Using the 5' RACE reads, TCRdb records one entry per CDR3 protein without DNA. Its table records fewer than 150,000 distinct CDR3 sequences. The sample taken for sequencing was blood. The source is a human donor with ulcerative colitis or Crohn's disease, or a healthy co-twin of an affected twin (not recorded which). The CDR3 runs from the conserved cysteine through the conserved F or W. Fields, in order: J gene, V gene, CDR3 protein.

J: TRBJ1-1; V: TRBV10-3; CDR3: CAISMRDRALTEAFF
J: TRBJ2-7; V: TRBV4-3; CDR3: CASSHTRTGTYEQYF
J: TRBJ2-3; V: TRBV30; CDR3: CAWRTAGGPNTQYF
J: TRBJ2-7; V: TRBV29-1; CDR3: CSVESGYEQYF
J: TRBJ2-7; V: TRBV12-3/TRBV12-4; CDR3: CASSLVDRGEQYF
J: TRBJ2-2; V: TRBV12-3/TRBV12-4; CDR3: CASSFAGGADTGELFF
J: TRBJ2-5; V: TRBV6-2/TRBV6-3; CDR3: CASTQPGYQETQYF
J: TRBJ2-5; V: TRBV18; CDR3: CASSPRNTGGETQYF
J: TRBJ1-4; V: TRBV4-2; CDR3: CASSQPLPGRDEKLFF
J: TRBJ1-6; V: TRBV6-2/TRBV6-3; CDR3: CASNQYRGKDSPLHF
J: TRBJ1-2; V: TRBV7-9; CDR3: CASSLEQGNYGYTF
J: TRBJ1-2; V: TRBV20-1; CDR3: CSARPGVDYGYTF
J: TRBJ1-5; V: TRBV5-1; CDR3: CASSLGARGNQPQHF
J: TRBJ2-1; V: TRBV20-1; CDR3: CSARRTGREQFF
J: TRBJ1-5; V: TRBV5-1; CDR3: CASSLGSGGSNQPQHF
J: TRBJ2-7; V: TRBV7-2; CDR3: CASSLWTGGVGEQYF
J: TRBJ1-2; V: TRBV10-3; CDR3: CAITEDTRYGYTF
J: TRBJ2-1; V: TRBV7-2; CDR3: CASTLGGGPSNEQFF
J: TRBJ1-1; V: TRBV18; CDR3: CASSPRSGYMNTEAFF
J: TRBJ1-1; V: TRBV7-9; CDR3: CASTVQTYLTEAFF
J: TRBJ1-1; V: TRBV20-1; CDR3: CSARPPKRFMNTEAFF
J: TRBJ2-6; V: TRBV4-3; CDR3: CASSLLIRGITSGANVLTF